The 28 T cell receptor beta chains below were found in one sample sequenced in a study of T cell changes during pregnancy in multiple sclerosis. Clones were sequenced by immunoSEQ multiplex PCR, and TCRdb holds only the in-frame ones, with some missing. There are about 100,000 clones in the sample; roughly 92% occur only once, and approximately 3.5% lies in the top ten. The sample here was peripheral blood, taken after pregnancy. These receptors were taken from a female donor with multiple sclerosis, enrolled in a pregnancy study.

This chain connects TRBV6-1 to TRBJ1-1; 8 nucleotides align to TRBD1. The length of the CDR3 is 15 residues. The junction had 10 bases not matched to a gene; V was cut back by 7 bases and J by 3 bases. Per germline, CDR1 MNHNS and CDR2 SASEGT. For the CDR3, the DNA is TGTGCCAGCACCTCGAAAACGACAGGGGACACTGAAGCTTTCTTT. Its protein product is CASTSKTTGDTEAFF.

This chain connects TRBV5-5 to TRBJ2-1; 9 nucleotides match TRBD2. The CDR3 has 18 amino acids. V gave up 0 bases and J gave up 3 bases; unmatched junction bases: 10. The germline V gene encodes CDR1 SGHKS and CDR2 YYEKEE (reference sequence). The CDR3 spells CASSLALPSGDLYNEQFF. CDR3 bases: TGTGCCAGCAGCTTGGCCTTACCTAGCGGGGACCTCTACAATGAGCAGTTCTTC.

CDR3 in amino acids: CASSQTPTEAFF. The CDR3 coding sequence is TGTGCCAGCAGCCAAACACCCACTGAAGCTTTCTTT. The genes are TRBV14 and TRBJ1-1; D remains ambiguous. The CDR3 runs to 12 residues. Between the trimmed V and J ends, which lost 2 bases and 4 bases, there was a span of 5 bases. From germline, CDR1 is SGHDN and CDR2 FVKESK.

The chain uses TRBV27 and TRBJ1-5; D is ambiguous. The V end lost 1 base, the J end lost 9 bases, and 13 bases lay between the germline ends. The CDR3 is 14 residues long. Germline CDR1 reads MNHEY; CDR2 reads SMNVEV (reference sequence). This CDR3 is CASSLFPVLGPQHF. The CDR3 bases are TGTGCCAGCAGTTTATTTCCGGTCCTAGGGCCCCAGCATTTT.

V and J are TRBV7-2 and TRBJ2-3; D perhaps matches TRBD1 (5 bases). V was cut by 1 base and J by 3 bases, with 14 bases left in between. The CDR3 is made up of 16 amino acids. The germline V gene has CDR1 SGHTA and CDR2 FQGNSA. In DNA form, the CDR3 reads TGTGCCAGCAGCTTAGTGTTACAGGAAGGGACAGATACGCAGTATTTT. Translating gives CASSLVLQEGTDTQYF.

In DNA, the CDR3 is TGTGCCAGTAGTATAGTTGCGACAGCTAAAAATCAGCCCCAGCATTTT. It is translated as CASSIVATAKNQPQHF. The genes are TRBV19 and TRBJ1-5; possible D gene TRBD1, 5 bases. V dropped 1 base and J dropped 4 bases, with 14 bases sitting between them. The CDR3 totals 16 residues. Germline-derived CDR1 and CDR2 are LNHDA and SQIVND (reference sequence).

This clone occurred a few times. The chain combines TRBV15 with TRBJ1-1; D gene ambiguous. Germline V gene sequence: CDR1 LNHNV, CDR2 YYDKDF (reference sequence). The CDR3 extends over 13 amino acids. Trimming shortened V by 1 base and J by 6 bases, and 9 bases separated the two germline ends. CDR3 in DNA: TGTGCCACCAGCAGAGGGAGAGAACCTGAAGCTTTCTTT. Translated: CATSRGREPEAFF.

This chain connects TRBV5-1 to TRBJ1-2; no clear D. The V and J ends lost 4 bases and 6 bases respectively, with 13 bases between them. The CDR3 extends over 13 amino acids. The germline CDR1 and CDR2 sequences are SGHRS and YFSETQ. The CDR3, as DNA: TGCGCCAGCAGCCTCGGGATGGTCCATGGCTACACCTTC. It is translated as CASSLGMVHGYTF.

This clone has just one count. DNA of the CDR3: TGTGCCAGCAGTTTAACAGGGGTGCACGCTGAAGCTTTCTTT. This encodes CASSLTGVHAEAFF. The rearrangement uses TRBV27 and TRBJ1-1, with TRBD1 matching 7 bases. The V and J ends lost 2 bases and 6 bases, in that order; junction bases with no gene match: 6. CDR3 size: 14 residues. Germline values: CDR1 MNHEY, CDR2 SMNVEV (reference sequence).

The rearrangement joins TRBV7-3 to TRBJ1-6, with D unresolved. Germline-derived CDR1 and CDR2 are SGHTA and FQGTGA. This CDR3 has 13 amino acids. V lost 8 bases and J lost 3, with 8 bases in between. The DNA for the CDR3 is TGTGCCAGCCGACGGGACTATAATTCACCCCTCCACTTT. Its protein is CASRRDYNSPLHF.

This clone was seen only once. The chain uses TRBV30 and TRBJ1-4, with D possibly matching TRBD1 (6 bases). The CDR3 has 13 amino acids. CDR1 GTSNPN and CDR2 SVGIG come from the germline V gene (reference sequence). V was clipped by 1 base and J by 5 bases, with 8 bases between them. CDR3 DNA: TGTGCCTGGAGTGGGACAGAAAATGAAAAACTGTTTTTT. It translates to CAWSGTENEKLFF.

J is TRBJ1-2 and V is TRBV4-1, with 8 bases that match TRBD1. Germline V gene data show CDR1 as MGHRA and CDR2 as YSYEKL. This CDR3 region has 15 residues. V shed 1 base and J 8 bases; nucleotides not matched to a gene: 9. This CDR3 reads CASSQGSGQGWGYTF. The CDR3 DNA reads as TGCGCCAGCAGCCAAGGCTCCGGACAGGGCTGGGGCTACACCTTC.

This chain joins TRBV6-5 and TRBJ1-4, with 12 positions matching TRBD1. V shed 8 bases, J shed 8 bases, and the junction held 3 bases outside the gene matches. This CDR3 contains 13 residues. Germline V lookup: CDR1 MNHEY, CDR2 SVGAGI. The CDR3, as DNA: TGTGCCAGCGGGGACAGGGGGCAGGAAAAACTGTTTTTT. Its translation: CASGDRGQEKLFF.

This clone was counted a single time. The V gene is TRBV11-2, the J gene TRBJ1-5; 7 nucleotides match TRBD1. V lost 5 bases, J lost 5 bases, and 6 bases stayed unmatched. Germline V gene sequence: CDR1 SGHAT, CDR2 FQNNGV. There are 14 residues in the CDR3. CDR3 amino acids: CASSKPGQHQPQHF. The CDR3 DNA reads as TGTGCCAGCAGCAAACCGGGACAGCATCAGCCCCAGCATTTT. The variable domain in full, completed from reference TRBV11-2 and TRBJ1-5, reads EAGVAQSPRYKIIEKRQSVAFWCNPISGHATLYWYQQILGQGPKLLIQFQNNGVVDDSQLPKDRFSAERLKGVDSTLKIQPAKLEDSAVYLCASSKPGQHQPQHFGDGTRLSIL.

The CDR3 protein is CSANGGYEQFF. The DNA of the CDR3 is TGCAGTGCTAATGGGGGGTATGAGCAGTTCTTC. The V and J genes are TRBV20-1 and TRBJ2-1; maybe TRBD2 (6 bases). Germline CDR1 DFQATT, CDR2 SNEGSKA (reference sequence). Trimming removed 4 bases from V and 8 bases from J, with 9 bases in between. This CDR3 comprises 11 residues.

J is TRBJ2-1 and V is TRBV4-1; 8 bases fit TRBD2. The CDR3 runs to 17 residues. V gave up 4 bases and J gave up 7 bases; unmatched junction bases: 15. Germline V gene lookup returns CDR1 MGHRA and CDR2 YSYEKL. This CDR3 is CASSPPPGGGIANEQFF. CDR3 DNA sequence: TGCGCCAGCAGCCCTCCTCCGGGGGGGGGCATCGCGAATGAGCAGTTCTTC.

This clone was seen only a few times. This sequence joins TRBV29-1 and TRBJ1-1, with 8 bases aligning to TRBD1. Trimming removed 6 bases from V and 10 bases from J; junction bases left unmatched: 7. The CDR3 is 11 amino acids. Germline V CDR1 and CDR2: SQVTM, ANQGSEA. The CDR3 spells CSVPKQGVAFF. As DNA, the CDR3 is TGCAGCGTCCCCAAACAGGGGGTAGCTTTCTTT.

The chain links TRBV27 to TRBJ1-2, with TRBD1 as a possible D gene (6 bases). V was shortened by 5 bases and J by 4 bases, with 14 bases between the two germline ends. This CDR3 contains 14 residues. CDR1 is MNHEY, CDR2 SMNVEV, per germline (reference sequence). This CDR3 is CASSPRGGGYGYTF. As DNA, the CDR3 is TGTGCCAGCAGTCCACGCGGGGGCGGCTATGGCTACACCTTC.

V is TRBV9 and J is TRBJ2-5; 7 nucleotides agree with TRBD2. The CDR3 has 14 amino acids. From germline, CDR1 is SGDLS and CDR2 YYNGEE. Trimming at V came to 1 base and at J to 1 base, leaving 1 base not matched to a gene. The CDR3 nucleotides read TGTGCCAGCAGCGTAAGCGGGGCCCAAGAGACCCAGTACTTC. This codes for CASSVSGAQETQYF.

CDR3 region: CASSGWRGGNNEQFF. The CDR3 region has the DNA TGTGCCAGCAGTGGATGGCGGGGGGGGAACAATGAGCAGTTCTTC. The rearrangement links TRBV2 to TRBJ2-1; 9 bases align to TRBD2. Looked up from germline, CDR1 is SNHLY and CDR2 is FYNNEI. Trimming at V came to 4 bases and at J to 5 bases, leaving 6 bases not matched to a gene. CDR3 size: 15 residues.

The J gene is TRBJ2-2, the V gene TRBV7-9; TRBD1 might be the D (6 bases). V lost 3 bases, J lost 0 bases, and 11 bases lay in between. The CDR3 consists of 16 residues. Germline V gives CDR1 SEHNR, CDR2 FQNEAQ (reference sequence). The chain's CDR3 is CASSLSTGTNTGELFF. The CDR3 DNA follows: TGTGCCAGCAGCTTGAGTACAGGGACGAACACCGGGGAGCTGTTTTTT. The variable domain in full, completed from reference TRBV7-9 and TRBJ2-2, reads DTGVSQNPRHKITKRGQNVTFRCDPISEHNRLYWYRQTLGQGPEFLTYFQNEAQLEKSRLLSDRFSAERPKGSFSTLEIQRTEQGDSAMYLCASSLSTGTNTGELFFGEGSRLTVL.

J is TRBJ1-1 and V is TRBV19, with 9 bases identical to TRBD1. V gave up 5 bases and J gave up 6 bases; unmatched junction bases: 7. The germline V gene encodes CDR1 LNHDA and CDR2 SQIVND (reference sequence). The length of the CDR3 is 14 residues. The CDR3 nucleotides read TGTGCCAGTAGTGTTGGGACAGGGCGTTCTGAAGCTTTCTTT. It is translated as CASSVGTGRSEAFF.

The V call is TRBV5-8, the J call TRBJ1-2, with D tentatively TRBD1 (6 bases). Germline V gives CDR1 SGHTS, CDR2 YDEGEE. V lost 7 bases, J lost 8 bases, and 18 bases lay in between. This CDR3 region has 13 residues. The CDR3 region has the DNA TGTGCCAGCCCCCCGGGGGGGGCGCGGGGCTACACCTTC. Translated: CASPPGGARGYTF.

This clone was found once. The V call is TRBV9, the J call TRBJ2-1; 10 bases match TRBD2. V was clipped by 0 bases and J by 5 bases; unmatched bases: 11. CDR3 length: 18 amino acids. CDR1 SGDLS and CDR2 YYNGEE come from the germline V gene. CDR3 sequence reads: CASSVASFGLAANNEQFF. As DNA, the CDR3 is TGTGCCAGCAGCGTAGCAAGTTTTGGACTAGCGGCAAACAATGAGCAGTTCTTC.

The V and J genes are TRBV6-5 and TRBJ2-1; TRBD2 matches at 12 bases. V gave up 5 bases and J gave up 8 bases; unmatched junction bases: 7. CDR1 MNHEY and CDR2 SVGAGI come from the germline V gene. This CDR3 is built from 15 residues. CDR3 DNA: TGTGCCAGCAGTATACTAGCGGGGGGAACCCATGAGCAGTTCTTC. It translates to CASSILAGGTHEQFF.

As for this clone: The junction and the germline gene differ at one end; a read error may be behind it. This chain uses TRBV6-1 with TRBJ1-2; D ambiguous. CDR1 is MNHNS and CDR2 is SASEGT in the germline V gene. The CDR3 loop spans 11 amino acids. The CDR3 sequence: CAGRSLYGYTF. DNA of the CDR3: TGTGCCGGCAGGTCTTTATATGGCTACACCTTC.

The chain carries TRBV21-1 and TRBJ2-7; TRBD2 is taken as the D call from the table, unchecked against the DNA. TRBV21-1 counts as a pseudogene. This CDR3 contains 12 residues. The CDR3 bases are TGTGCCAGCACGGTCCACTCCTACGAGCAGTACTTC. Protein: CASTVHSYEQYF.

This clone was counted once. The gene calls are TRBV4-2 and TRBJ2-2; D gene ambiguous. Germline V gene data show CDR1 as LGHNA and CDR2 as YNFKEQ. CDR3 size: 13 residues. Trimming removed 3 bases from V and 4 bases from J, with 6 bases in between. CDR3 nucleotides: TGTGCCAGCAGCCAGAGCCTCACCGGGGAGCTGTTTTTT. Protein sequence: CASSQSLTGELFF.